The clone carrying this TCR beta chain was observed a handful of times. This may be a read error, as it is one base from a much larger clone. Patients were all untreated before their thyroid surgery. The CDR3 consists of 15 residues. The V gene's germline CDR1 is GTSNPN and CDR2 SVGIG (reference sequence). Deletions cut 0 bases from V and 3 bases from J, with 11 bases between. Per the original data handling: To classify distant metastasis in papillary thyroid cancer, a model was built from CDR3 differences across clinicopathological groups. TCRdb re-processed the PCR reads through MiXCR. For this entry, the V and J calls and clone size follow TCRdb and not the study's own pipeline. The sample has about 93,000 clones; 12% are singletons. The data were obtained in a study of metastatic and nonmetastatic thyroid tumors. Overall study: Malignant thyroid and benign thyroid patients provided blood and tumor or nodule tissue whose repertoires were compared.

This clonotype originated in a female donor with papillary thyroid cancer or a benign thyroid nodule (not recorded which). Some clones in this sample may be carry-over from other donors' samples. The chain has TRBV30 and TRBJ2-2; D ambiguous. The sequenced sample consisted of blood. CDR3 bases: TGTGCCTGGAGTGTACCGCTGGACCACACCGGGGAGCTGTTTTTT. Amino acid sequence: CAWSVPLDHTGELFF.